This T cell receptor (beta chain) originates from a study of T cell clones after liver transplantation. Study information: HCV positivity affected three of eight recipients; the rest lacked autoimmune or viral indications. Without induction therapy, subjects received standard immunosuppression until 12-24 months post-transplant. Timepoints were pre-transplant, pre-withdrawal, and after withdrawal was completed or failed.

Germline trimming cut 5 bases from V and 0 bases from J; bases unmatched to any gene: 9. The CDR3 extends over 18 amino acids. CDR1 and CDR2 (germline): LNHDA, SQIVND (reference sequence). Using immunoSEQ multiplex PCR, the repertoire was profiled, and TCRdb retains in-frame clones only, with some absent. In the table there are 95,000 to 110,000 clones, around 80% of which are singletons. This sequence originates from a human patient who received a liver transplant. The graft donor may have given rise to some T cells. The sequenced sample was CD4+ T cells from blood, obtained approximately 45 months after liver transplant. J is TRBJ1-6 and V is TRBV19; 8 positions agree with TRBD1. This CDR3 reads CASSGIRDRISYNSPLHF. Written as DNA, the CDR3 is TGTGCCAGTAGTGGGATCCGGGACAGGATCTCCTATAATTCACCCCTCCACTTT. The whole variable domain, filled in from reference TRBV19 and TRBJ1-6, reads DGGITQSPKYLFRKEGQNVTLSCEQNLNHDAMYWYRQDPGQGLRLIYYSQIVNDFQKGDIAEGYSVSREKKESFPLTVTSAQKNPTAFYLCASSGIRDRISYNSPLHFGNGTRLTVT.